This T cell receptor (beta chain) was identified during a study of blood T cell repertoires in COVID-19. Study information: Sites in the United States, Italy and Spain provided acute and convalescent COVID-19 samples.

The CDR3 runs 15 residues. CDR1 and CDR2 from the germline V gene are SGHTA and FQGNSA. The ends were cut back, 8 bases at V and 4 bases at J, with 20 bases in the middle. Seattle enrolled patients during active infection and tracked them longitudinally. In the authors' methods: Amplification with reference gene primers provided the estimates of nucleated cell counts. Sequenced by immunoSEQ multiplex PCR; TCRdb stores in-frame clones only, minus some. Clone size and V and J calls were adopted from that table, with D and trimming inferred from the DNA. The sample contains around 190,000 clones, roughly 84% of which appear only once.

Sequenced material: peripheral blood. This TCR was sampled from a man aged 45-65 years with COVID-19, enrolled during active disease. The chain employs TRBV7-2 and TRBJ1-2; no reliable D call. The CDR3 DNA sequence: TGTGCCAGCCAAACCGGTGGGGAGTGGGTCTATGGCTACACCTTC. It codes for CASQTGGEWVYGYTF.